The clone carrying this TCR beta chain has more than one count but fewer than ten. The data are from a study of shared clonotypes between healthy human individuals. Study summary: CD4 naive and CD4 memory each took three plates per donor, while CD8 naive took two and CD8 memory one.

How the authors handled the data: Junction-only sequences produced by ImmunoSEQ had no quality scores, so filtering differed. Clones were read by immunoSEQ multiplex PCR, and TCRdb kept only the in-frame ones, dropping some. V and J calls plus clone size are reproduced from that table; the DNA served to infer D and trimming. The data show about 1,800,000 clones, roughly 95% seen once. Positively selected for CCR7, the CD45RO-negative cells used as naive CD8 cells excluded terminally differentiated effector memory CD45RA+ cells. CDR1 GTSNPN and CDR2 SVGIG come from the germline V gene (reference sequence). CDR3 length equals 13 residues. The V end was cut by 5 bases, the J end by 0 bases, with 11 bases between.

J is TRBJ2-7 and V is TRBV30, with no clear D. The sequenced sample consisted of naive CD8+ T cells sorted from blood. This TCR came from a man in his late teens or twenties in good health. The CDR3 loop reads CAWAASSSYEQYF. The CDR3, as DNA: TGTGCCTGGGCGGCAAGTAGCTCCTACGAGCAGTACTTC.